Below are 24 T cell receptor beta chains sequenced from a single sample in a study of cytomegalovirus exposure and HLA in healthy donors. Primers: 60 Vbeta forward and 13 Jbeta reverse. TCRdb's copy holds only in-frame clones and misses some; the assay was immunoSEQ multiplex PCR. Here the sample spans 200,000 or so clones, approximately 78% being singletons. Sequencing was performed on PBMCs. The receptor source for this set is a woman in her fifties or sixties in good health and CMV-seropositive.

V usage is TRBV18 and J usage is TRBJ2-1; 12 bases map to TRBD2. Trimming removed 2 bases from V and 7 bases from J; junction bases left unmatched: 9. There are 17 residues in the CDR3. CDR1 and CDR2 (germline): KGHSH, LQKENI. In DNA, the CDR3 is TGTGCCAGCTCACCATGGACTAGCGGGACCAGCGGGAATGAGCAGTTCTTC. Amino acid sequence: CASSPWTSGTSGNEQFF.

The chain links TRBV5-1 to TRBJ2-6; possibly TRBD2 for D (5 bases). CDR3 length: 15 residues. Germline V lookup: CDR1 SGHRS, CDR2 YFSETQ. V was trimmed by 4 bases and J by 4 bases, leaving 12 bases between them. CDR3 coding DNA: TGCGCCAGCAGCGCCCATTGGGAGGGGGCCAACGTCCTGACTTTC. Translating gives CASSAHWEGANVLTF.

The genes are TRBV2 and TRBJ2-3, with TRBD2 as a possible D gene (6 bases). Trimming left V 5 bases short and J 6 bases short, with 15 bases between. CDR1 and CDR2 (germline): SNHLY, FYNNEI. This CDR3 has 14 amino acids. CDR3 DNA: TGTGCCAGCAGTTTGCGGGACTTAGTTGATACGCAGTATTTT. Translating it yields CASSLRDLVDTQYF. The entire variable domain, with the rest obtained from reference TRBV2 and TRBJ2-3, is as follows: EPEVTQTPSHQVTQMGQEVILRCVPISNHLYFYWYRQILGQKVEFLVSFYNNEISEKSEIFDDQFSVERPDGSNFTLKIRSTKLEDSAMYFCASSLRDLVDTQYFGPGTRLTVL.

The rearrangement uses TRBV5-6 and TRBJ2-1; D gene uncertain. There are 14 residues in the CDR3. Germline values: CDR1 SGHDT, CDR2 YYEEEE. V lost 1 base to trimming and J lost 4 bases, with 9 bases between them. For the CDR3, the DNA is TGTGCCAGCAGCTTGATTTCAGTATACAATGAGCAGTTCTTC. Its protein is CASSLISVYNEQFF. Looking up the rest from reference TRBV5-6 and TRBJ2-1 gives the full variable domain: DAGVTQSPTHLIKTRGQQVTLRCSPKSGHDTVSWYQQALGQGPQFIFQYYEEEERQRGNFPDRFSGHQFPNYSSELNVNALLLGDSALYLCASSLISVYNEQFFGPGTRLTVL.

This clone was seen just once. V and J are TRBV5-1 and TRBJ1-6; possible D gene TRBD1, 6 bases. Trimming pared 0 bases from V and 7 bases from J, leaving 17 bases between. Germline V lookup: CDR1 SGHRS, CDR2 YFSETQ. CDR3 length equals 17 residues. This CDR3 is CASSLGVKAGENSPLHF. The CDR3 nucleotides are TGCGCCAGCAGCTTGGGAGTAAAGGCAGGGGAGAATTCACCCCTCCACTTT.

This clone was counted a single time. The chain has TRBV6-5 and TRBJ2-7; 13 nucleotides align to TRBD2. The length of the CDR3 is 14 residues. The germline V gene encodes CDR1 MNHEY and CDR2 SVGAGI. Trimming took 4 bases from V and 3 from J; bases not matched to a gene: 0. For the CDR3, the DNA is TGTGCCAGCAGTTGGACTAGCGGGAGCTACGAGCAGTACTTC. This gives the protein CASSWTSGSYEQYF.

The V gene is TRBV5-6, the J gene TRBJ1-5; the D gene is possibly TRBD1 (5 bases). In germline, CDR1 is SGHDT, CDR2 YYEEEE. The CDR3 consists of 14 residues. V was pared by 4 bases and J by 4 bases, with 12 bases between. CDR3 bases: TGTGCCAGCAGCGCCTGGGGGGGGAATCAGCCCCAGCATTTT. The encoded protein is CASSAWGGNQPQHF.

V and J are TRBV19 and TRBJ2-2; 11 nucleotides align to TRBD2. Germline V gene data show CDR1 as LNHDA and CDR2 as SQIVND (reference sequence). The V and J ends lost 3 bases and 8 bases, in that order; junction bases with no gene match: 14. The CDR3 covers 18 residues. CDR3 sequence (DNA): TGTGCCAGTAGTATCCTCCTAGCGGGAGGTATTGGAGGAGGGGAGCTGTTTTTT. Its translation is CASSILLAGGIGGGELFF.

The V gene is TRBV11-2, the J gene TRBJ2-5, with 16 positions matching TRBD2. The germline CDR1 and CDR2 sequences are SGHAT and FQNNGV. Trimming cost V 4 bases and J 2 bases; bases outside gene matches: 4. The CDR3 is 17 residues long. In DNA, the CDR3 is TGTGCCAGCAGCTCCGGGACTAGCGGGAGGGATCAAGAGACCCAGTACTTC. Residues: CASSSGTSGRDQETQYF.

This chain connects TRBV5-1 to TRBJ2-3, with D perhaps matching TRBD2 (5 bases). The CDR3 spans 11 residues. Germline CDR1 reads SGHRS; CDR2 reads YFSETQ. Trimming shortened V by 6 bases and J by 5 bases, and 7 bases separated the two germline ends. The CDR3 loop is CASTAGDTQYF. DNA of the CDR3: TGCGCCAGCACGGCGGGAGATACGCAGTATTTT.

The V call is TRBV19, the J call TRBJ1-4; D unresolved. Trimming left V 6 bases short and J 4 bases short, with 12 bases between. This CDR3 is 14 amino acids long. Germline CDR1 is LNHDA and CDR2 is SQIVND (reference sequence). Here the CDR3 reads CASRADWSNEKLFF. The CDR3 region has the DNA TGTGCCAGTAGAGCGGATTGGAGTAATGAAAAACTGTTTTTT.

The chain links TRBV6-1 to TRBJ2-7, with D perhaps TRBD1 (6 bases). This CDR3 has 15 residues. V shed 7 bases and J shed 5 bases, with 21 bases lying between them. CDR1 and CDR2 (germline): MNHNS, SASEGT. The CDR3 is CASMDEPGQGNEQYF. The DNA for the CDR3 is TGTGCCAGCATGGACGAGCCGGGACAAGGAAACGAGCAGTACTTC.

V usage is TRBV28 and J usage is TRBJ2-6, with TRBD1 identical over 9 bases. J gave up 1 base and V 7 bases, and 11 bases lay outside the gene matches. CDR1 and CDR2 (germline): MDHEN, SYDVKM. This CDR3 region has 18 residues. The CDR3 bases are TGTGCCAGCACCTTCGGACAGGGGCTAGGGTCTGGGGCCAACGTCCTGACTTTC. Amino acid sequence: CASTFGQGLGSGANVLTF. The variable domain in full, with the rest retrieved from reference TRBV28 and TRBJ2-6, is DVKVTQSSRYLVKRTGEKVFLECVQDMDHENMFWYRQDPGLGLRLIYFSYDVKMKEKGDIPEGYSVSREKKERFSLILESASTNQTSMYLCASTFGQGLGSGANVLTFGAGSRLTVL.

This clone came up a few times. The J gene is TRBJ2-5, the V gene TRBV5-1, with 10 bases lining up with TRBD2. Germline CDR1 and CDR2: SGHRS and YFSETQ. This CDR3 comprises 14 residues. V was clipped by 4 bases and J by 3 bases; unmatched bases: 3. The CDR3 sequence is CASSAGLAEETQYF. The CDR3 nucleotides read TGCGCCAGCAGCGCCGGACTAGCGGAAGAGACCCAGTACTTC.

As to this clone: The same CDR3 is also encoded by other DNA sequences in this sample. The chain recombines TRBV19 with TRBJ2-2; 12 bases match TRBD1. Per the germline V gene, CDR1 is LNHDA and CDR2 is SQIVND (reference sequence). There are 17 residues in the CDR3. V was pared by 1 base and J by 4 bases, with 4 bases of the junction left unmatched. CDR3 in amino acids: CASSIVGQGAGTGELFF. The CDR3 nucleotides read TGTGCCAGTAGTATAGTGGGACAGGGGGCGGGCACCGGGGAGCTGTTTTTT.

The rearrangement uses TRBV4-3 and TRBJ2-1; 9 bases line up with TRBD1. The J segment lost 8 bases and the V segment lost 0 bases, leaving 11 bases of the junction unmatched. Germline-derived CDR1 and CDR2 are LGHNA and YSLEER. The CDR3 length is 17 residues. In DNA, the CDR3 is TGCGCCAGCAGCCAAGATCACGACAGGGGGGCGCCGGATGAGCAGTTCTTC. It codes for CASSQDHDRGAPDEQFF.

The V and J genes are TRBV19 and TRBJ2-7, with D tentatively TRBD2 (7 bases). The germline V and J ends were trimmed by 7 bases and 3 bases, with 13 bases remaining between them. The CDR3 is 13 residues long. Per the germline V gene, CDR1 is LNHDA and CDR2 is SQIVND (reference sequence). CDR3 nucleotides: TGTGCCAGTACCCCTAGGGGGGGCTACGAGCAGTACTTC. Protein: CASTPRGGYEQYF.

V is TRBV2 and J is TRBJ2-5; D is perhaps TRBD2 (7 bases). V was pared by 5 bases and J by 1 base, with 14 bases between. The CDR3 runs 15 residues. Germline CDR1 reads SNHLY; CDR2 reads FYNNEI. The CDR3 nucleotides are TGTGCCAGCAGTCACCAAGGGGGGGGCCAAGAGACCCAGTACTTC. Residues: CASSHQGGGQETQYF.

This chain joins TRBV6-1 and TRBJ2-5; D possibly corresponds to TRBD2 (5 bases). The CDR3 spans 12 residues. With 5 bases removed from V and 6 bases from J, the gap between germline ends came to 10 bases. Germline assignment: CDR1 MNHNS and CDR2 SASEGT. Here the CDR3 reads CASSTRGQTQYF. In DNA, the CDR3 is TGTGCCAGCAGTACCCGGGGTCAGACCCAGTACTTC.

The chain links TRBV7-2 to TRBJ2-1; 12 nucleotides match TRBD1. The V gene's germline CDR1 is SGHTA and CDR2 FQGNSA. The CDR3 totals 18 residues. With V trimmed by 5 bases and J by 7 bases, 15 bases remained unmatched. The CDR3 bases are TGTGCCAGCAGCCCTAGTCATAGAGGGACAGGGGGCGGGAATGAGCAGTTCTTC. Protein product: CASSPSHRGTGGGNEQFF.

V gene TRBV5-4 combines with J gene TRBJ1-4; 9 bases fit TRBD1. This CDR3 has 15 residues. Unmatched junction bases numbered 4, after V lost 4 bases and J lost 3 bases. CDR1 SGHNT and CDR2 YYREEE come from the germline V gene (reference sequence). CDR3 region: CASSPRTGANEKLFF. The CDR3 DNA sequence: TGTGCCAGCAGCCCTCGGACAGGGGCTAATGAAAAACTGTTTTTT.

The rearrangement links TRBV27 to TRBJ2-1, with 16 nucleotides matching TRBD2. From germline, CDR1 is MNHEY and CDR2 SMNVEV (reference sequence). The V segment lost 7 bases and the J segment 2 bases; nucleotides outside the gene matches: 2. This CDR3 comprises 16 residues. The CDR3 region has the DNA TGTGCCAGCACCGGGACTAGCGGGGGGGCCTACAATGAGCAGTTCTTC. Protein sequence: CASTGTSGGAYNEQFF.

This CDR3 reads CASSPPGQGLYGYTF. The CDR3 nucleotides read TGTGCCAGCTCACCACCCGGGCAGGGGCTCTATGGCTACACCTTC. The V call is TRBV18, the J call TRBJ1-2; D possibly corresponds to TRBD1 (6 bases). The CDR3 is made up of 15 amino acids. Germline V gene lookup returns CDR1 KGHSH and CDR2 LQKENI. V lost 0 bases and J lost 4, with 12 bases in between.

This sequence joins TRBV19 and TRBJ1-4, with 9 bases aligning to TRBD1. Germline CDR1 LNHDA, CDR2 SQIVND (reference sequence). This CDR3 has 18 residues. Losses at the gene ends were 5 bases for V and 3 bases for J; bases not matched to a gene: 13. The CDR3 protein is CASSARTGVSIANEKLFF. CDR3 DNA: TGTGCCAGTAGTGCCCGGACAGGGGTGTCAATTGCTAATGAAAAACTGTTTTTT.